Listed below are T cell receptor beta chains from one sample, sequenced in a study of blood T cell repertoires in COVID-19. The assay was immunoSEQ multiplex PCR, and TCRdb's table has in-frame clones only and misses some. The sample shows 15,000 to 20,000 clones, roughly 89% of them seen only once. Sequencing used peripheral blood. The receptors were sampled from a human donor in a cohort sampled during active COVID-19. The CDR3 runs from the conserved cysteine through the conserved F or W.

TRBJ1-6 | 18 | TRBV7-9 | CASSQYLPGSVPYSPLHF
TRBJ2-1 | 16 | TRBV7-9 | CASSGGPGLAAREQFF
TRBJ2-7 | 16 | TRBV12-5 | CASGFPSGQGTYEQYF
TRBJ2-7 | 18 | TRBV3-1/TRBV3-2 | CASSSLGTGYGMGYEQYF
TRBJ2-1 | 17 | TRBV5-6 | CASSLAGLAGNYNEQFF
TRBJ1-2 | 13 | TRBV19 | CASRGTGTSGYTF
TRBJ2-3 | 14 | TRBV10-2 | CASSERQGADTQYF
TRBJ2-7 | 16 | TRBV25-1 | CASSDRQGTAGYEQYF
TRBJ2-7 | 17 | TRBV3-1/TRBV3-2 | CASSQGRAGGFRGEQYF
TRBJ2-3 | 16 | TRBV19 | CASSPGRLVGTDTQYF
TRBJ2-7 | 12 | TRBV7-8 | CASSPGAGEQYF
TRBJ2-3 | 15 | TRBV7-9 | CASSLGQVHTDTQYF
TRBJ1-1 | 12 | TRBV3-1/TRBV3-2 | CASTGTGTEAFF
TRBJ2-7 | 16 | TRBV6-5 | CASSYFPSGSVHEQYF
TRBJ2-7 | 15 | TRBV7-6 | CASSSLGAGSDEQYF
TRBJ1-4 | 16 | TRBV9 | CASSVGTGGVNEKLFF
TRBJ1-5 | 12 | TRBV15 | CATSRPNQPQHF
TRBJ2-2 | 13 | TRBV7-6 | CASSTDRTGELFF
TRBJ2-3 | 15 | TRBV6-7 | CANSHPSLEEDTQYF
TRBJ2-1 | 13 | TRBV5-4 | CASSPGLYNEQFF
TRBJ2-7 | 13 | TRBV18 | CASSPPSGYEQYF
TRBJ2-5 | 14 | TRBV18 | CASSPGRDQETQYF
TRBJ1-6 | 14 | TRBV11-1 | CASRYRGYNSPLHF
TRBJ1-1 | 16 | TRBV7-9 | CASSGDTLLSGTEAFF
TRBJ1-4 | 16 | TRBV5-1 | CASSSVGQGANEKLFF
TRBJ2-5 | 14 | TRBV29-1 | CSVEPGQGEETQYF
TRBJ2-6 | 14 | TRBV5-6 | CASSLWAGANVLTF
TRBJ1-1 | 12 | TRBV29-1 | CSAGQGNVEAFF
TRBJ2-1 | 14 | TRBV7-3 | CASSPLGRVNEQFF
TRBJ2-7 | 15 | TRBV7-2 | CASSVLAGESYEQYF
TRBJ1-2 | 16 | TRBV18 | CASSRDRGFGNYGYTF
TRBJ1-2 | 13 | TRBV5-1 | CASSSGTVNGYTF
TRBJ2-5 | 18 | TRBV14 | CASSQDRGLAGRQETQYF
TRBJ2-2 | 20 | TRBV27 | CASTLITGTSGRANTGELFF
TRBJ2-3 | 17 | TRBV4-1 | CASSYWKVLAGTDTQYF
TRBJ2-2 | 14 | TRBV19 | CASSIVTGNGELFF
TRBJ1-3 | 16 | TRBV3-1/TRBV3-2 | CASSQEGAFSGNTIYF
TRBJ1-1 | 11 | TRBV20-1 | CSAPLNTEAFF
TRBJ1-1 | 15 | TRBV10-3 | CAISESGGVGTEAFF
TRBJ1-2 | 13 | TRBV18 | CASSQAERQGYTF
TRBJ2-1 | 13 | TRBV30 | CAWGRQGPNEQFF
TRBJ1-3 | 15 | TRBV12-5 | CASGLGTGSGNTIYF
TRBJ2-3 | 14 | TRBV7-3 | CASSQGRGTDTQYF
TRBJ1-1 | 13 | TRBV7-8 | CASSLVRDTEAFF
TRBJ1-2 | 13 | TRBV2 | CASSEDLRVPDSF
TRBJ2-3 | 10 | TRBV6-5 | CASSSSVSHF
TRBJ1-5 | 15 | TRBV19 | CASSIPGSGNQPQHF
TRBJ1-5 | 16 | TRBV18 | CASSPYRQGHNQPQHF
TRBJ2-1 | 15 | TRBV11-1 | CASSPGGQGYNEQFF
TRBJ1-2 | 14 | TRBV15 | CATSRTEGLWGYTF
TRBJ2-2 | 15 | TRBV6-5 | CASSPSGGLRRELFF
TRBJ2-7 | 15 | TRBV25-1 | CASRFGTSGRVQEYF